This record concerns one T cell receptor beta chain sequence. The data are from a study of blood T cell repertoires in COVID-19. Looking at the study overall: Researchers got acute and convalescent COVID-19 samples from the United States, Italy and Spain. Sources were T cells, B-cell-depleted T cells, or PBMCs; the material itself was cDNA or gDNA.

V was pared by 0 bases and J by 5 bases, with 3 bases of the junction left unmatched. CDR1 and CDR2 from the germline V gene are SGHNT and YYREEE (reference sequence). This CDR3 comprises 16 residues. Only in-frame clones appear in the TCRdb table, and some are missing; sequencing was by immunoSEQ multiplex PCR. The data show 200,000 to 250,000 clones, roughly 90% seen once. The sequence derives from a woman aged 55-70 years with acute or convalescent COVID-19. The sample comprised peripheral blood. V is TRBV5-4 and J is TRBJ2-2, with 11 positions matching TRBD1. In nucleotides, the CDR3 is TGTGCCAGCAGCTTGGATGGGGACAGGGGGACCGGGGAGCTGTTTTTT. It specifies CASSLDGDRGTGELFF.